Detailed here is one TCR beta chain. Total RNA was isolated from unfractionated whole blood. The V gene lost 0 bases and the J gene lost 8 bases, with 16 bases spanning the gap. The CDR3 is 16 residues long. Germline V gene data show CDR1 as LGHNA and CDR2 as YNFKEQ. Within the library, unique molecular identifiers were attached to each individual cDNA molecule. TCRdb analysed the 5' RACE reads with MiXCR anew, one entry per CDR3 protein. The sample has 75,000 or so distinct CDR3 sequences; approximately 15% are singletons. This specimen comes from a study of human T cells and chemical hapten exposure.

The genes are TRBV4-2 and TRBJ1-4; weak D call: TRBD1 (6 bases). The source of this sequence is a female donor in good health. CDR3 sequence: CASSQDRIGGEEKLFF. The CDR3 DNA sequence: TGTGCCAGCAGCCAAGATAGGATAGGGGGTGAGGAAAAACTGTTTTTT.